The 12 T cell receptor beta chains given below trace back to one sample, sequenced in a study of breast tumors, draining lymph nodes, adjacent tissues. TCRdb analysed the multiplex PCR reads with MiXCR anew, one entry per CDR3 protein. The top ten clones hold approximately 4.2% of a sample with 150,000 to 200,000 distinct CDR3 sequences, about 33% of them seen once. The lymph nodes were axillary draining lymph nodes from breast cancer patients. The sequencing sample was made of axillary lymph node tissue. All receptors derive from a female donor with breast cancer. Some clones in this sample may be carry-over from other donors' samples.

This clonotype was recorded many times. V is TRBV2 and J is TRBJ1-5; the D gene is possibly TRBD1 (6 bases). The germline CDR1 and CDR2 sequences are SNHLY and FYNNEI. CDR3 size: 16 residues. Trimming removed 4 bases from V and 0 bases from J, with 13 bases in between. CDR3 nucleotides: TGTGCCAGCAGTGTGGACAGCCAGTATAGCAATCAGCCCCAGCATTTT. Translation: CASSVDSQYSNQPQHF.

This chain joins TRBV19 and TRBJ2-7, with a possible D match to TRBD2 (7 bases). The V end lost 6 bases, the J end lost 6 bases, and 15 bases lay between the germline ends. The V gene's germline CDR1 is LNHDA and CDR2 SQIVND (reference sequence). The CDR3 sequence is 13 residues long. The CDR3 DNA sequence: TGTGCCAGTAGCTGGGGGGGCAGTCTCGAGCAGTACTTC. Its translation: CASSWGGSLEQYF.

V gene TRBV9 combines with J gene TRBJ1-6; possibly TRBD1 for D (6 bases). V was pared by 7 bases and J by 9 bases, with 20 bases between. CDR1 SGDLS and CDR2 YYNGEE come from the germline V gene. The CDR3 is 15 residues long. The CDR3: CASSKEGGLGSPLHF. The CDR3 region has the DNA TGTGCCAGCTCGAAGGAGGGGGGGTTAGGTTCACCCCTCCACTTT.

CDR3 loop: CSVGGLTNEKLFF. CDR3 sequence (DNA): TGCAGCGTTGGAGGACTCACTAATGAAAAACTGTTTTTT. The chain uses TRBV29-1 and TRBJ1-4; D is unresolved. Germline V gene lookup returns CDR1 SQVTM and CDR2 ANQGSEA. CDR3 size: 13 residues. With 4 bases removed from V and 2 bases from J, the gap between germline ends came to 8 bases.

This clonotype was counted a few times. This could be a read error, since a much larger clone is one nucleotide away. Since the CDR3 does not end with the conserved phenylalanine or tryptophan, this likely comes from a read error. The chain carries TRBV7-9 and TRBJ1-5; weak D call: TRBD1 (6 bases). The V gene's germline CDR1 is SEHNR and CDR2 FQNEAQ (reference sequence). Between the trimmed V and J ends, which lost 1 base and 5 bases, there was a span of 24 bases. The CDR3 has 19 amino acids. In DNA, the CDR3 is TGTGCCAGCAGCTTAGTAGGGGGAAAGGGTCCCAGGGCCGATCAGCCCCAGCATTCT. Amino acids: CASSLVGGKGPRADQPQHS.

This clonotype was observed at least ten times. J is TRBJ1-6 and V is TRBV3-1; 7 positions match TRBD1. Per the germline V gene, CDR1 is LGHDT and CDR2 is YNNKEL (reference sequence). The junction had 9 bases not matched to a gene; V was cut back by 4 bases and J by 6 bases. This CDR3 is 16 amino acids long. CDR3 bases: TGTGCCAGCAGCCCAGTTACAGGGGCCCTTAATTCACCCCTCCACTTT. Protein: CASSPVTGALNSPLHF.

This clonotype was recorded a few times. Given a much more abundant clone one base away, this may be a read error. CDR3 sequence (DNA): TGTGCCAGCAGACACAGGGCGACCTCTGGGGCCAACGTCCTGACTTTC. It yields the protein CASRHRATSGANVLTF. The chain is built from TRBV5-6 and TRBJ2-6, with TRBD1 as a possible D gene (6 bases). In germline, CDR1 is SGHDT, CDR2 YYEEEE. Trimming shortened V by 5 bases and J by 0 bases, and 12 bases separated the two germline ends. CDR3 length: 16 amino acids.

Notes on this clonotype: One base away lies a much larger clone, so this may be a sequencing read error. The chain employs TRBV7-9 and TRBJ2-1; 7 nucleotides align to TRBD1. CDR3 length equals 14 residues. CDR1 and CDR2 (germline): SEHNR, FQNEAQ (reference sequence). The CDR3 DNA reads TGTGCCAGCAGCCAGGACAGGTCATACAATGGGCAGTTCTTC. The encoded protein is CASSQDRSYNGQFF. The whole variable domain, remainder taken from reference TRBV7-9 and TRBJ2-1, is DTGVSQNPRHKITKRGQNVTFRCDPISEHNRLYWYRQTLGQGPEFLTYFQNEAQLEKSRLLSDRFSAERPKGSFSTLEIQRTEQGDSAMYLCASSQDRSYNGQFFGPGTRLTVL.

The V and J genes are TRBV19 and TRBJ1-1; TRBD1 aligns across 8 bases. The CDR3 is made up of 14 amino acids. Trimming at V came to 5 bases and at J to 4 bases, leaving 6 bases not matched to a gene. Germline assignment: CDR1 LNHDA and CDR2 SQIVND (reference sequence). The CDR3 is CASSLTGESTEAFF. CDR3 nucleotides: TGTGCCAGTAGTTTGACAGGGGAAAGCACTGAAGCTTTCTTT. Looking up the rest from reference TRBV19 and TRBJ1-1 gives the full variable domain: DGGITQSPKYLFRKEGQNVTLSCEQNLNHDAMYWYRQDPGQGLRLIYYSQIVNDFQKGDIAEGYSVSREKKESFPLTVTSAQKNPTAFYLCASSLTGESTEAFFGQGTRLTVV.

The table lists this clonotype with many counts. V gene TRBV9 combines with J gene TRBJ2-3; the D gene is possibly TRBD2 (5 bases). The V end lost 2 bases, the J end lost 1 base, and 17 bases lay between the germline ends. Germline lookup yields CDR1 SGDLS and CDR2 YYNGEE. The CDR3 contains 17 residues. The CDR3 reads CASSVSVGVGGTDTQYF. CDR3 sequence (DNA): TGTGCCAGCAGCGTGTCTGTCGGGGTGGGAGGCACAGATACGCAGTATTTT.

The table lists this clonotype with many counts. The CDR3 region is CASSFLYGGGTDTQYF. CDR3 coding DNA: TGTGCCAGCAGCTTCTTGTACGGGGGGGGCACAGATACGCAGTATTTT. The rearrangement uses TRBV7-8 and TRBJ2-3; 8 bases are shared with TRBD2. V was pared by 3 bases and J by 1 base, with 6 bases of the junction left unmatched. The CDR3 spans 16 residues. Germline V lookup: CDR1 SGHVS, CDR2 FQNEAQ.

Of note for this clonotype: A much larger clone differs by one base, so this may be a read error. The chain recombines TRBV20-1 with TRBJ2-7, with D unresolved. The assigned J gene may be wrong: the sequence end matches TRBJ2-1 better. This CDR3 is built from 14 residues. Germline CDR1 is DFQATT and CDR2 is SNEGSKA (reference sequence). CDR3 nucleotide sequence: TGCAGTACCAAGTACAGTCGCCCCTACAATGAGCAGTTCTTC. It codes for CSTKYSRPYNEQFF.